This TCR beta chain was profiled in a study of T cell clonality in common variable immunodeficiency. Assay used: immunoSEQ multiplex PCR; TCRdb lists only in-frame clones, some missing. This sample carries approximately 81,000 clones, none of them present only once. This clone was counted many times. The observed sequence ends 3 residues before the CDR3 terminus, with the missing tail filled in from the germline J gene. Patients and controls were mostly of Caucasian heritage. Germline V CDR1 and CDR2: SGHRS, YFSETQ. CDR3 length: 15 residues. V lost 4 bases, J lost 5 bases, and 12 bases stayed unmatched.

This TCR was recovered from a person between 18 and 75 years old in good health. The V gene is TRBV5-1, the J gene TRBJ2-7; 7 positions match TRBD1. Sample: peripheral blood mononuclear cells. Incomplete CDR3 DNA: TGCGCCAGCAGCCTGGACAGGACGCAGGCGAACGAG. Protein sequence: CASSLDRTQANE. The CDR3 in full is CASSLDRTQANEQYF.